This T cell receptor beta chain comes out of a study of control samples from healthy donors and cancer patients. The CDR3 contains 12 residues. Germline lookup yields CDR1 MNHNY and CDR2 SVGAGI (reference sequence). V was pared by 8 bases and J by 1 base, with 7 bases between. Comment on this clone: Other DNA sequences of this sample code for an identical CDR3.

The method was immunoSEQ multiplex PCR; TCRdb's version includes in-frame clones alone and lacks a portion of them. The sample has roughly 190,000 clones, around 93% seen once; the top ten hold 1.5% to 2%. The specimen sequenced was blood. The sequence derives from a young man in good health. This chain links TRBV6-6 with TRBJ2-3; weak D call: TRBD1 (5 bases). The DNA of the CDR3 is TGTGCCAGCTCACAGGGCACAGATACGCAGTATTTT. Protein product: CASSQGTDTQYF.